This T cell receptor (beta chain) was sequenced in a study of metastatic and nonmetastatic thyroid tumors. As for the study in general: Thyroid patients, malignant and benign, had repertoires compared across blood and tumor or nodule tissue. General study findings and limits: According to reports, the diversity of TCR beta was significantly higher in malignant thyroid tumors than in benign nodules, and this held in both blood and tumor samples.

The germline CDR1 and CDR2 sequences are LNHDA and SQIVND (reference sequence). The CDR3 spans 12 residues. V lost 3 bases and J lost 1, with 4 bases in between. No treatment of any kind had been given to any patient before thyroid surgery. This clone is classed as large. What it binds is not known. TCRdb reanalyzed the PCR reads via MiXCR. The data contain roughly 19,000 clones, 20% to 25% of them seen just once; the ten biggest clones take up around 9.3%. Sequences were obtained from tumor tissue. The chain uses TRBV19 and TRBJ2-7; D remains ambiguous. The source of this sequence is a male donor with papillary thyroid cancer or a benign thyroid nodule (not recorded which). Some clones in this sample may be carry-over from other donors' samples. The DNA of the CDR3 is TGTGCCAGTAGTATGGTTTCCTACGAGCAGTACTTC. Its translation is CASSMVSYEQYF.